One sample yielded the 30 T cell receptor beta chains listed below, sequenced in a study of T-cell memory formation after mild COVID-19. Via MiXCR, TCRdb re-called the 5' RACE reads, giving one row per CDR3 protein. Of tens of thousands of distinct CDR3 sequences in the sample, about 13% were seen once. The sample was PBMCs or a T cell subset sorted from them (not recorded which). These TCRs come from an adult woman who had mild COVID-19 (a few samples of this study predate the infection). Cell type and time point are not known.

The chain combines TRBV15 with TRBJ2-1; weak D call: TRBD2 (7 bases). V lost 3 bases, J lost 10 bases, and 22 bases lay in between. Germline V lookup: CDR1 LNHNV, CDR2 YYDKDF (reference sequence). The CDR3 runs to 16 residues. CDR3 sequence reads: CATSRGAGEQWKEQFF. The CDR3 coding sequence is TGTGCCACCAGCAGGGGGGCGGGAGAACAGTGGAAGGAGCAGTTCTTC.

This clonotype was seen many times. The chain couples TRBV7-9 to TRBJ2-7; 8 nucleotides match TRBD2. Looked up from germline, CDR1 is SEHNR and CDR2 is FQNEAQ (reference sequence). Trimming removed 5 bases from V and 2 bases from J; junction bases left unmatched: 14. The CDR3 loop spans 17 amino acids. CDR3 bases: TGTGCCAGCAGCCTCTACAGCGTAGCGGGATTCACCTACGAGCAGTACTTC. Residues: CASSLYSVAGFTYEQYF.

The table lists this clonotype with a few counts. This rearrangement joins TRBV15 to TRBJ1-2, with 8 bases that match TRBD1. CDR3 size: 14 residues. The V segment lost 2 bases and the J segment 2 bases; nucleotides outside the gene matches: 1. Germline values: CDR1 LNHNV, CDR2 YYDKDF (reference sequence). The CDR3, as DNA: TGTGCCACCAGCAGATGGGACAGGAACTATGGCTACACCTTC. Residues: CATSRWDRNYGYTF.

This clonotype was observed a few times. V is TRBV12-3 or TRBV12-4 and J is TRBJ2-3, with 7 bases that match TRBD1. The CDR3 runs to 15 residues. The J segment lost 1 base and the V segment lost 5 bases, leaving 6 bases of the junction unmatched. The CDR3 here is CASSGTDRGTDTQYF. The CDR3 DNA is TGTGCCAGCAGTGGGACCGACAGGGGCACAGATACGCAGTATTTT.

A few counts support this clonotype. The V gene is TRBV9, the J gene TRBJ2-1; D remains ambiguous. The germline V and J ends were trimmed by 0 bases and 4 bases, with 11 bases remaining between them. Germline V gives CDR1 SGDLS, CDR2 YYNGEE. The CDR3 runs to 15 residues. The CDR3 DNA reads TGTGCCAGCAGCGTAGCCGGGTCTCCTTACAATGAGCAGTTCTTC. Amino acid sequence: CASSVAGSPYNEQFF.

This clonotype appeared a few times. The chain has TRBV12-3 or TRBV12-4 and TRBJ2-2; D perhaps matches TRBD2 (6 bases). The CDR3 is 17 amino acids. Trimming pared 3 bases from V and 3 bases from J, leaving 17 bases between. The CDR3 is CASSFGRLEFDTGELFF. CDR3 nucleotides: TGTGCCAGCAGTTTTGGAAGACTAGAATTTGACACCGGGGAGCTGTTTTTT.

Notes on this clonotype: The junction departs from germline at one end; a sequencing error may be responsible. The rearrangement joins TRBV4-1 to TRBJ2-5; tentatively, D is TRBD1 or TRBD2 (6 bases each). The germline V gene encodes CDR1 MGHRA and CDR2 YSYEKL. This CDR3 is 16 amino acids long. CDR3 loop: CASSQVRWGAGETKYF. In DNA, the CDR3 is TGCGCCAGCAGCCAAGTTCGGTGGGGGGCTGGGGAGACCAAGTACTTC.

This chain joins TRBV4-1 and TRBJ1-1; maybe TRBD1 (6 bases). This CDR3 is 13 amino acids long. Trimming took off 4 bases at V and 3 bases at J, with 9 bases between the two ends. Germline CDR1 MGHRA, CDR2 YSYEKL. The CDR3 DNA reads TGCGCCAGCAGCCTAGGGGGTCACACTGAAGCTTTCTTT. Translation gives CASSLGGHTEAFF.

The J gene is TRBJ2-1, the V gene TRBV9; D is ambiguous. With 3 bases removed from V and 1 base from J, the gap between germline ends came to 5 bases. The CDR3 has 13 amino acids. CDR1 is SGDLS, CDR2 YYNGEE, per germline. Here the CDR3 DNA reads TGTGCCAGCAGCGCAACATCCTACAATGAGCAGTTCTTC. Amino acid sequence: CASSATSYNEQFF.

Only a few counts were recorded for this clonotype. This chain joins TRBV24-1 and TRBJ2-1; a possible D gene is TRBD1 (5 bases). V lost 3 bases and J 8 bases, leaving 19 bases between the germline ends. The CDR3 is 16 residues long. Germline V gives CDR1 KGHDR, CDR2 SFDVKD. CDR3 sequence: CATSDRTLQGLHEQFF. The DNA for the CDR3 is TGTGCCACCAGTGATCGGACCCTTCAGGGTTTGCATGAGCAGTTCTTC.

This clonotype was seen only a few times. The gene calls are TRBV19 and TRBJ2-3, with D maybe TRBD2 (6 bases). This CDR3 comprises 13 residues. V was trimmed by 9 bases and J by 2 bases, leaving 12 bases between them. Germline-derived CDR1 and CDR2 are LNHDA and SQIVND (reference sequence). The CDR3: CASGGILTDTQYF. For the CDR3, the DNA is TGTGCCAGCGGCGGGATTCTCACAGATACGCAGTATTTT.

The sample holds a few counts of this clonotype. V gene TRBV19 combines with J gene TRBJ1-6; TRBD1 matches at 7 bases. The V and J ends lost 5 bases and 7 bases, in that order; junction bases with no gene match: 14. The CDR3 contains 17 residues. CDR1 is LNHDA, CDR2 SQIVND, per germline (reference sequence). CDR3 sequence: CASSFPQGDYSNSPLHF. The CDR3 nucleotides are TGTGCCAGTAGTTTCCCTCAGGGGGATTACTCCAATTCACCCCTCCACTTT.

This clonotype was found a few times. This rearrangement joins TRBV7-8 to TRBJ2-3; D gene uncertain. CDR1 is SGHVS and CDR2 is FQNEAQ in the germline V gene. The CDR3 sequence is 16 residues long. V was pared by 2 bases and J by 4 bases, with 16 bases between. The CDR3: CASSLRRFSGPDTQYF. The CDR3 nucleotides read TGTGCCAGCAGCTTAAGACGTTTTTCCGGGCCAGATACGCAGTATTTT. Supplemented by reference TRBV7-8 and TRBJ2-3, the full variable domain reads GAGVSQSPRYKVAKRGQDVALRCDPISGHVSLFWYQQALGQGPEFLTYFQNEAQLDKSGLPSDRFFAERPEGSVSTLKIQRTQQEDSAVYLCASSLRRFSGPDTQYFGPGTRLTVL.

The chain combines TRBV6-5 with TRBJ2-5; TRBD1 agrees at 10 bases. Germline values: CDR1 MNHEY, CDR2 SVGAGI. This CDR3 is built from 16 residues. V shed 5 bases and J 2 bases; nucleotides not matched to a gene: 8. CDR3 region: CASSPRDRGFQETQYF. Written as DNA, the CDR3 is TGTGCCAGCAGTCCCCGGGACAGGGGTTTTCAAGAGACCCAGTACTTC.

The V and J genes are TRBV12-3 or TRBV12-4 and TRBJ1-1; D ambiguous. Trimming removed 2 bases at V and 6 bases at J, with 7 bases between. The CDR3 is 12 amino acids. CDR3 coding DNA: TGTGCCAGCAGTTTATGGGAAGCTGAAGCTTTCTTT. Translating gives CASSLWEAEAFF.

This clonotype was observed a handful of times. The CDR3 nucleotides read TGTGCCAGCAGCAAACGCTCGGGACGCCCGGCCACAGATACGCAGTATTTT. Translated, it gives CASSKRSGRPATDTQYF. The rearrangement links TRBV21-1 to TRBJ2-3; the D call of TRBD1 is as the table states it, not checked on the DNA. TRBV21-1 is a listed pseudogene. This CDR3 is built from 17 residues.

A few counts support this clonotype. This chain joins TRBV7-2 and TRBJ1-5; 7 nucleotides agree with TRBD1. The CDR3 consists of 14 residues. J gave up 7 bases and V 1 base, and 4 bases lay outside the gene matches. The germline CDR1 and CDR2 sequences are SGHTA and FQGNSA. The CDR3, as DNA: TGTGCCAGCAGCTTAGGACAGGGCACCCAGCCCCAGCATTTT. Its protein is CASSLGQGTQPQHF.

This clonotype was seen more than once but under ten times. The chain is built from TRBV7-9 and TRBJ2-7; D not resolved. The CDR3 covers 13 residues. Looked up from germline, CDR1 is SEHNR and CDR2 is FQNEAQ (reference sequence). V was shortened by 1 base and J by 3 bases, with 7 bases between the two germline ends. The CDR3 protein is CASSLGAYYEQYF. As DNA, the CDR3 is TGTGCCAGCAGCTTAGGGGCATACTACGAGCAGTACTTC.

The chain joins TRBV7-8 to TRBJ2-3; D is unclear. Trimming took 5 bases from V and 9 from J, leaving 27 bases between them. The CDR3 contains 17 residues. Germline CDR1 reads SGHVS; CDR2 reads FQNEAQ. CDR3 coding DNA: TGTGCCAGCAGCCCCGACTCACCCAACCGCCCCACGCGGACGCAGTATTTT. Protein sequence: CASSPDSPNRPTRTQYF.

V usage is TRBV23-1 and J usage is TRBJ1-5; D is unclear. TRBV23-1 is labeled an ORF, and its function is uncertain. V was clipped by 3 bases and J by 5 bases, with 5 bases between them. This CDR3 comprises 12 residues. CDR3 in DNA: TGCGCCAGCAGTCAGTCGTATCAGCCCCAGCATTTT. Amino acids: CASSQSYQPQHF.

The chain carries TRBV5-1 and TRBJ2-1; tentatively, D is TRBD2 (5 bases). This CDR3 region has 15 residues. V dropped 6 bases and J dropped 0 bases, with 13 bases sitting between them. Per germline, CDR1 SGHRS and CDR2 YFSETQ. The CDR3 loop is CASTLVGISYNEQFF. Here the CDR3 DNA reads TGCGCCAGCACCCTCGTCGGGATCTCCTACAATGAGCAGTTCTTC.

The rearrangement uses TRBV19 and TRBJ2-2, with no clear D. Trimming took off 5 bases at V and 4 bases at J, with 17 bases between the two ends. This CDR3 region has 16 residues. From germline, CDR1 is LNHDA and CDR2 SQIVND (reference sequence). DNA for the CDR3: TGTGCCAGTAGTCCATCAGTTATAAGGGCCACCGGGGAGCTGTTTTTT. As protein: CASSPSVIRATGELFF.

The gene calls are TRBV12-3 or TRBV12-4 and TRBJ2-3; 7 nucleotides match TRBD1. CDR3 length: 13 residues. Trimming removed 5 bases from V and 5 bases from J; junction bases left unmatched: 4. The CDR3 DNA is TGTGCCAGCAGTACAGGGGTGAGAGATACGCAGTATTTT. Its translation: CASSTGVRDTQYF.

The genes are TRBV7-2 and TRBJ2-7; 7 nucleotides match TRBD2. The V segment lost 3 bases and the J segment 5 bases; nucleotides outside the gene matches: 4. CDR3 length equals 13 residues. CDR1 is SGHTA, CDR2 FQGNSA, per germline. The CDR3 region is CASSFRGSHEQYF. The CDR3 nucleotides are TGTGCCAGCAGCTTTCGCGGGAGCCACGAGCAGTACTTC.

The chain uses TRBV12-3 or TRBV12-4 and TRBJ1-1; D is undetermined. V was trimmed by 5 bases and J by 1 base, leaving 8 bases between them. The CDR3 contains 13 residues. The CDR3 spells CASSVDRNTEAFF. DNA of the CDR3: TGTGCCAGCAGTGTTGACCGGAACACTGAAGCTTTCTTT.

V is TRBV9 and J is TRBJ2-1, with TRBD2 matching 9 bases. CDR3 length: 15 residues. Per germline, CDR1 SGDLS and CDR2 YYNGEE. Trimming took 0 bases from V and 2 from J; bases not matched to a gene: 0. CDR3 nucleotide sequence: TGTGCCAGCAGCGTAGGCGGGAGGGCCTACAATGAGCAGTTCTTC. Residues: CASSVGGRAYNEQFF.

This clonotype appeared many times. The chain recombines TRBV18 with TRBJ2-1; no firm D call. There are 17 residues in the CDR3. CDR1 is KGHSH and CDR2 is LQKENI in the germline V gene. V gave up 2 bases and J gave up 0 bases, with 14 bases separating them. Written as DNA, the CDR3 is TGTGCCAGCTCACCATTGGCGCTGCCAAGCTCCTACAATGAGCAGTTCTTC. Translated: CASSPLALPSSYNEQFF. The full variable domain, its missing parts supplied by reference TRBV18 and TRBJ2-1, is NAGVMQNPRHLVRRRGQEARLRCSPMKGHSHVYWYRQLPEEGLKFMVYLQKENIIDESGMPKERFSAEFPKEGPSILRIQQVVRGDSAAYFCASSPLALPSSYNEQFFGPGTRLTVL.

The chain recombines TRBV7-2 with TRBJ2-7; D perhaps matches TRBD1 (6 bases). This CDR3 region has 13 residues. V dropped 6 bases and J dropped 3 bases, with 12 bases sitting between them. Germline values: CDR1 SGHTA, CDR2 FQGNSA. The DNA for the CDR3 is TGTGCCAGCAGGCGAACAGGGAACTACGAGCAGTACTTC. Translating gives CASRRTGNYEQYF.

The rearrangement links TRBV11-3 to TRBJ2-4; the match to TRBD2 covers 7 bases. Germline CDR1 is SGHNT and CDR2 is YENEEA. The CDR3 covers 21 residues. The V segment lost 5 bases and the J segment 1 base; nucleotides outside the gene matches: 23. CDR3 protein: CASSPSGRDSFRLRAKNIQYF. CDR3 coding DNA: TGTGCCAGCAGCCCTAGCGGCCGGGACTCCTTTAGGTTGCGGGCCAAAAACATTCAGTACTTC.

The genes are TRBV19 and TRBJ2-7, with 8 bases lining up with TRBD1. Germline V gene sequence: CDR1 LNHDA, CDR2 SQIVND (reference sequence). The V segment lost 5 bases and the J segment 0 bases; nucleotides outside the gene matches: 3. The CDR3 runs 14 residues. This chain's CDR3 is CASSVGQGSYEQYF. The CDR3 DNA sequence: TGTGCCAGTAGTGTCGGACAGGGCTCCTACGAGCAGTACTTC.